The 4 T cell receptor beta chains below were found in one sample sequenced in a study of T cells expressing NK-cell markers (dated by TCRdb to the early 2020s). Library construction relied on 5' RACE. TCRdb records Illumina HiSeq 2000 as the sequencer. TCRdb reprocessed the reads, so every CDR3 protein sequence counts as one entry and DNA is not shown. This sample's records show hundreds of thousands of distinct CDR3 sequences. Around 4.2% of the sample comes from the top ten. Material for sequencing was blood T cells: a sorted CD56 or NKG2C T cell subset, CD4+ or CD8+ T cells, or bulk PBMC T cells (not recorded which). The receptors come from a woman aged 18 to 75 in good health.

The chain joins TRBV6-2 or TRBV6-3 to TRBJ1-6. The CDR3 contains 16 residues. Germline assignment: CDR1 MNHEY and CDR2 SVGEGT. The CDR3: CASSRTGRSDNSPLHF.

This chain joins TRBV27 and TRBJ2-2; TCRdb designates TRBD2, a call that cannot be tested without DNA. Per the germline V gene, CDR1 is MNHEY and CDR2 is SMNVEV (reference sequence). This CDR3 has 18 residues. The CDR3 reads CASSLRLAGEAFSGELFF.

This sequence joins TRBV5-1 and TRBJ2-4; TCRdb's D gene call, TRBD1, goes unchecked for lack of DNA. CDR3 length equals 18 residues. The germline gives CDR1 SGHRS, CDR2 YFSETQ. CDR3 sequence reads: CASSLGQGARAPQNIQYF.

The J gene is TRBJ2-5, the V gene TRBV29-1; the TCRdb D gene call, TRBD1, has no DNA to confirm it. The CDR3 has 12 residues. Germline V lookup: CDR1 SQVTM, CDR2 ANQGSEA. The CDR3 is CSVVGGAETQYF.